The entry below gives a single T cell receptor (beta chain) sequence along with its context. Germline V CDR1 and CDR2: LNHDA, SQIVND (reference sequence). Trimming shortened V by 3 bases and J by 4 bases, and 16 bases separated the two germline ends. This CDR3 has 15 amino acids. This sample is drawn from a study of blood T cell repertoires in COVID-19. Measured with immunoSEQ multiplex PCR; TCRdb has only the in-frame clones, and not every one. Altogether nearly 55,000 clones are present, 86% being singletons, with the ten largest covering approximately 12%. J is TRBJ2-7 and V is TRBV19, with D uncertain. This sequence originates from a man in his 70s with active COVID-19. The sequenced sample was peripheral blood. The CDR3 region has the DNA TGTGCCAGTAGTATCGCTTCCAGGCAACCTTACGAGCAGTACTTC. It is translated as CASSIASRQPYEQYF. The full variable domain, completed using reference TRBV19 and TRBJ2-7, is DGGITQSPKYLFRKEGQNVTLSCEQNLNHDAMYWYRQDPGQGLRLIYYSQIVNDFQKGDIAEGYSVSREKKESFPLTVTSAQKNPTAFYLCASSIASRQPYEQYFGPGTRLTVT.